What follows are 20 T cell receptor beta chains derived from one specimen sequenced in a study of T cell responses to AZD1222 COVID-19 vaccine. Here immunoSEQ multiplex PCR was the method, and the copy in TCRdb shows in-frame clones only, minus some. The sample has about 100,000 clones, 80% to 90% seen once. The sample in question was peripheral blood, obtained on day 0 of AZD1222 vaccination. The receptors stem from an adult in good health.

The CDR3 coding sequence is TGCGCCAGCAGCTTCCTCGGACTAGCGGAGGTTCTTGGCCAATCCACAGATACGCAGTATTTT. Protein sequence: CASSFLGLAEVLGQSTDTQYF. The V gene is TRBV5-1, the J gene TRBJ2-3, with TRBD2 matching over 10 bases. J gave up 2 bases and V 2 bases, and 20 bases lay outside the gene matches. The CDR3 consists of 21 residues. The germline CDR1 and CDR2 sequences are SGHRS and YFSETQ.

This chain joins TRBV10-3 and TRBJ1-1; D possibly corresponds to TRBD1 (6 bases). The V gene lost 5 bases and the J gene lost 12 bases, with 22 bases spanning the gap. The CDR3 length is 14 residues. Germline V lookup: CDR1 ENHRY, CDR2 SYGVKD. DNA for the CDR3: TGTGCCATCAGTAGGGAGGTGGGTGGGGGGCCGACTTTCTTT. Residues: CAISREVGGGPTFF.

The chain combines TRBV4-1 with TRBJ1-2; TRBD1 agrees at 10 bases. Germline V gives CDR1 MGHRA, CDR2 YSYEKL. The trim removed 1 base at V and 9 bases at J, leaving 8 bases unmatched. CDR3 length: 15 residues. This CDR3 is CASSQGGRDRGRYTF. The CDR3 nucleotides are TGCGCCAGCAGCCAAGGGGGCCGGGACAGGGGACGCTACACCTTC.

CDR3 DNA sequence: TGTGCCAGTAGTGCTTCAGGGGGAATGGCCGGGGAGCTGTTTTTT. Encoded protein: CASSASGGMAGELFF. The chain uses TRBV19 and TRBJ2-2, with 7 bases matching TRBD1. From germline, CDR1 is LNHDA and CDR2 SQIVND (reference sequence). After removal of 5 bases from V and 6 bases from J, the junction contained 9 bases not matched to a gene. The CDR3 has 15 amino acids.

The J gene is TRBJ1-4, the V gene TRBV9; unclear D gene. The CDR3 sequence is 14 residues long. CDR1 is SGDLS and CDR2 is YYNGEE in the germline V gene. Trimming pared 0 bases from V and 8 bases from J, leaving 11 bases between. This CDR3 is CASSVDRMGEKLFF. DNA of the CDR3: TGTGCCAGCAGCGTAGATAGGATGGGGGAAAAACTGTTTTTT.

This chain joins TRBV28 and TRBJ2-7, with 9 bases aligning to TRBD1. V was pared by 5 bases and J by 7 bases, with 21 bases of the junction left unmatched. CDR1 MDHEN and CDR2 SYDVKM come from the germline V gene. The CDR3 runs 18 residues. CDR3 loop: CASSTPGPRTGALREQYF. In DNA, the CDR3 is TGTGCCAGCAGTACCCCCGGCCCCCGGACAGGGGCCCTGAGGGAGCAGTACTTC.

The chain has TRBV5-1 and TRBJ1-1; 7 bases map to TRBD1. The CDR3 covers 14 residues. The J segment lost 2 bases and the V segment lost 4 bases, leaving 5 bases of the junction unmatched. Germline lookup yields CDR1 SGHRS and CDR2 YFSETQ. CDR3: CASSQGVGNTEAFF. CDR3 bases: TGCGCCAGCAGCCAGGGGGTGGGTAACACTGAAGCTTTCTTT.

The chain employs TRBV7-2 and TRBJ1-2; D remains ambiguous. Germline values: CDR1 SGHTA, CDR2 FQGNSA. The CDR3 loop spans 15 amino acids. Between the trimmed V and J ends, which lost 0 bases and 4 bases, there was a span of 12 bases. The CDR3 DNA reads as TGTGCCAGCAGCTTAGCGGCAGGCTCCACCTATGGCTACACCTTC. It codes for CASSLAAGSTYGYTF.

J is TRBJ2-5 and V is TRBV3-1 (or the pseudogene TRBV3-2); TRBD2 matches 15 bases. Germline V gene sequence: CDR1 LGHDT, CDR2 YNNKEL (reference sequence). The V gene end was trimmed by 2 bases and the J gene end by 5 bases; junction bases not matched to a gene: 6. The CDR3 length is 17 residues. This chain's CDR3 is CASSQRTSGGERETQYF. CDR3 bases: TGTGCCAGCAGCCAACGGACTAGCGGGGGGGAGCGGGAGACCCAGTACTTC.

CDR3 region: CASSQSRNEQFF. As DNA, the CDR3 is TGTGCCAGCAGCCAATCCAGGAATGAGCAGTTCTTC. The J gene is TRBJ2-1, the V gene TRBV4-2, with D uncertain. V was trimmed by 2 bases and J by 7 bases, leaving 6 bases between them. Germline CDR1 is LGHNA and CDR2 is YNFKEQ. The CDR3 covers 12 residues.

Only one count was recorded for this clone. V usage is TRBV14 and J usage is TRBJ2-5; TRBD2 aligns across 11 bases. CDR1 and CDR2 (germline): SGHDN, FVKESK. There are 15 residues in the CDR3. V was clipped by 6 bases and J by 5 bases; unmatched bases: 8. The CDR3 loop is CASSLAGGRTETQYF. The CDR3 coding sequence is TGTGCCAGCAGTCTAGCGGGGGGCCGTACGGAGACCCAGTACTTC.

The chain recombines TRBV20-1 with TRBJ1-5; possible D gene TRBD1, 5 bases. The germline CDR1 and CDR2 sequences are DFQATT and SNEGSKA (reference sequence). With 3 bases removed from V and 5 bases from J, the gap between germline ends came to 17 bases. The CDR3 extends over 15 amino acids. This CDR3 reads CSASKAGTSHQPQHF. The CDR3 region has the DNA TGCAGTGCTAGTAAGGCAGGGACTTCACATCAGCCCCAGCATTTT.

CDR3 DNA: TGTGCCAGTAAAGGGATCGGGGCTAACTATGGCTACACCTTC. Its protein product is CASKGIGANYGYTF. This chain connects TRBV19 to TRBJ1-2; no clear D. Trimming took off 7 bases at V and 0 bases at J, with 12 bases between the two ends. The CDR3 spans 14 residues. Germline values: CDR1 LNHDA, CDR2 SQIVND (reference sequence).

This chain joins TRBV19 and TRBJ2-3, with TRBD2 matching over 8 bases. V trimming: 6 bases; J trimming: 5 bases; junction bases outside the gene matches: 4. Germline V CDR1 and CDR2: LNHDA, SQIVND (reference sequence). This CDR3 has 13 amino acids. Here the CDR3 DNA reads TGTGCCAGTAGGCCGGGGGGGCTAGATACGCAGTATTTT. This codes for CASRPGGLDTQYF.

The chain employs TRBV11-2 and TRBJ1-5; D not certain. Trimming took off 1 base at V and 7 bases at J, with 8 bases between the two ends. This CDR3 is 13 amino acids long. The V gene's germline CDR1 is SGHAT and CDR2 FQNNGV. CDR3 amino acids: CASSLGVNQPQHF. The CDR3 DNA reads TGTGCCAGCAGCTTAGGGGTGAACCAGCCCCAGCATTTT. Combining the CDR3 with reference TRBV11-2 and TRBJ1-5 gives the whole variable domain EAGVAQSPRYKIIEKRQSVAFWCNPISGHATLYWYQQILGQGPKLLIQFQNNGVVDDSQLPKDRFSAERLKGVDSTLKIQPAKLEDSAVYLCASSLGVNQPQHFGDGTRLSIL.

V gene TRBV19 combines with J gene TRBJ1-6, with TRBD1 identical over 7 bases. Losses at the gene ends were 4 bases for V and 9 bases for J; bases not matched to a gene: 6. The CDR3 consists of 14 residues. The V gene's germline CDR1 is LNHDA and CDR2 SQIVND (reference sequence). The CDR3 nucleotides read TGTGCCAGTAGTACCGGACAGGCTGGTTCACCCCTCCACTTT. Translated, it gives CASSTGQAGSPLHF.

V gene TRBV19 combines with J gene TRBJ1-2, with 8 bases that match TRBD1. Trimming at V came to 4 bases and at J to 6 bases, leaving 10 bases not matched to a gene. CDR1 and CDR2 (germline): LNHDA, SQIVND (reference sequence). The CDR3 is 15 amino acids. The CDR3 DNA reads as TGTGCCAGTAGTAGAGACAGGGGCGCTCGGGATGGCTACACCTTC. Encoded protein: CASSRDRGARDGYTF.

The V and J genes are TRBV18 and TRBJ1-5; D possibly corresponds to TRBD1 (6 bases). The CDR3 sequence is 13 residues long. Trimming removed 6 bases at V and 3 bases at J, with 9 bases between. Germline assignment: CDR1 KGHSH and CDR2 LQKENI. CDR3 coding DNA: TGTGCCAGCTCCGCAGGGGACAATCAGCCCCAGCATTTT. The encoded protein is CASSAGDNQPQHF.

V gene TRBV29-1 combines with J gene TRBJ1-4; D is perhaps TRBD1 (5 bases). CDR1 and CDR2 (germline): SQVTM, ANQGSEA. CDR3 length: 13 residues. The V and J ends lost 7 bases and 8 bases respectively, with 17 bases between them. CDR3 region: CSAGTTKGEKLFF. CDR3 coding DNA: TGCAGCGCCGGGACTACAAAAGGGGAAAAACTGTTTTTT.

J is TRBJ1-5 and V is TRBV10-3; D possibly corresponds to TRBD1 (6 bases). The germline CDR1 and CDR2 sequences are ENHRY and SYGVKD. The CDR3 loop spans 13 amino acids. V was pared by 9 bases and J by 3 bases, with 12 bases between. CDR3 protein: CAMAPGVNQPQHF. The CDR3 coding sequence is TGTGCCATGGCCCCAGGGGTCAATCAGCCCCAGCATTTT.